The T cell receptor (beta chain) described here comes from a study of blood T cell repertoires in COVID-19. Sequencing used immunoSEQ multiplex PCR; TCRdb keeps in-frame clones, though not all of them. The table records nearly 250,000 clones, about 82% of them present only once. The CDR3 runs to 15 residues. Germline V gene lookup returns CDR1 LGHNA and CDR2 YSLEER. With 4 bases clipped from V and 6 bases from J, the junction kept 8 bases outside the gene matches. What was sequenced was PBMCs or T cells enriched from blood (not recorded which). V and J are TRBV4-3 and TRBJ2-1; 8 nucleotides match TRBD1. The clonotype originates from a woman aged 45 to 65 who had recovered from COVID-19. CDR3 amino acids: CASSRRTGSGNEQFF. The CDR3 DNA sequence: TGCGCCAGCAGCCGCCGGACAGGGTCTGGCAATGAGCAGTTCTTC.